One and the same sample provided the 26 T cell receptor beta chains below, sequenced in a study of blood T cells in healthy people across ages. A second PCR, run for about 6 to 11 cycles, used a sample-barcoded 5' primer plus a J-beta primer mix. In TCRdb, the 5' RACE reads were re-called with MiXCR into one record per CDR3 protein. The sample lists about 1,500,000 distinct CDR3 sequences, about 43% occurring once. Sequencing was performed on blood. These receptors originate from a woman aged 18-29 years in good health.

The V gene is TRBV5-6, the J gene TRBJ1-6, with TRBD1 as a possible D gene (5 bases). Looked up from germline, CDR1 is SGHDT and CDR2 is YYEEEE. The CDR3 runs 16 residues. Trimming pared 3 bases from V and 10 bases from J, leaving 20 bases between. The CDR3 DNA follows: TGTGCCAGCAGCTACCAAGGGACTCAATGGGGCTCACCCCTCCACTTT. Translation: CASSYQGTQWGSPLHF.

Here the CDR3 DNA reads TGCAGTGCTGGCCCAGGGGGCTTCGTGGGAAATGAGCAGTTCTTC. It translates to CSAGPGGFVGNEQFF. This chain joins TRBV20-1 and TRBJ2-1, with TRBD1 matching 8 bases. V trimming: 5 bases; J trimming: 7 bases; junction bases outside the gene matches: 13. Germline V CDR1 and CDR2: DFQATT, SNEGSKA (reference sequence). The CDR3 runs to 15 residues.

The V gene is TRBV15, the J gene TRBJ2-5; 13 bases agree with TRBD2. The CDR3 is 19 amino acids. Germline V lookup: CDR1 LNHNV, CDR2 YYDKDF (reference sequence). V lost 0 bases to trimming and J lost 5 bases; unmatched junction nucleotides: 12. The CDR3 coding sequence is TGTGCCACCAGCAGAGATAGGGTTACTAGCGGGAGGGGCAGGGAGACCCAGTACTTC. It translates to CATSRDRVTSGRGRETQYF.

The CDR3 protein is CASSSLDRVLIGELFF. CDR3 coding DNA: TGTGCCAGCAGTTCTCTCGACAGGGTGTTAATCGGGGAGCTGTTTTTT. V gene TRBV27 combines with J gene TRBJ2-2, with TRBD1 matching 7 bases. V lost 4 bases to trimming and J lost 7 bases; unmatched junction nucleotides: 12. Germline CDR1 is MNHEY and CDR2 is SMNVEV (reference sequence). This CDR3 spans 16 amino acids.

This clonotype showed up just a few times. CDR3 loop: CASSLGQGLVDEQYF. The CDR3 DNA reads as TGCGCCAGCAGCTTGGGTCAGGGTTTAGTTGACGAGCAGTACTTC. The J gene is TRBJ2-7, the V gene TRBV5-1; possible D gene TRBD1, 5 bases. Germline CDR1 and CDR2: SGHRS and YFSETQ. The CDR3 has 15 residues. The germline V and J ends were trimmed by 0 bases and 5 bases, with 15 bases remaining between them.

This clonotype was observed a few times. The rearrangement uses TRBV20-1 and TRBJ2-7; TRBD1 matches 9 bases. CDR3 length equals 13 residues. After removal of 5 bases from V and 0 bases from J, the junction contained 2 bases not matched to a gene. The germline V gene has CDR1 DFQATT and CDR2 SNEGSKA (reference sequence). The CDR3, as DNA: TGCAGTGCTGTGGACAGGGGCTCCTACGAGCAGTACTTC. It translates to CSAVDRGSYEQYF.

The rearrangement uses TRBV6-2 or TRBV6-3 and TRBJ2-7; D is undetermined. The CDR3 covers 13 residues. Trimming took off 0 bases at V and 3 bases at J, with 6 bases between the two ends. CDR1 is MNHEY, CDR2 SVGEGT, per germline. The CDR3 spells CASSYSFGYEQYF. CDR3 DNA: TGTGCCAGCAGTTACTCTTTCGGCTACGAGCAGTACTTC.

This clonotype has only one observation. This chain connects TRBV20-1 to TRBJ2-1; 11 nucleotides align to TRBD2. The CDR3 loop spans 21 amino acids. V shed 1 base and J 0 bases; nucleotides not matched to a gene: 17. Germline-derived CDR1 and CDR2 are DFQATT and SNEGSKA (reference sequence). CDR3 loop: CSARAPIQTSGTLSSYNEQFF. The DNA for the CDR3 is TGCAGTGCTAGAGCCCCAATACAGACTAGCGGGACCCTGAGCTCCTACAATGAGCAGTTCTTC.

Comment on this clonotype: A junction end diverges from the germline sequence, so it may reflect a read error. This chain joins TRBV6-6 and TRBJ1-4, with D possibly being TRBD1 (5 bases). The CDR3 consists of 13 residues. Germline CDR1 is MNHNY and CDR2 is SVGAGI (reference sequence). CDR3 bases: TGTGCCAGCAGCCGGGACTTCAATGAAAAACCGTTTTTT. Its translation: CASSRDFNEKPFF.

The chain couples TRBV20-1 to TRBJ2-1, with D possibly TRBD2 on 5 matching bases. The germline V and J ends were trimmed by 6 bases and 8 bases, with 14 bases remaining between them. The CDR3 has 12 residues. CDR1 is DFQATT and CDR2 is SNEGSKA in the germline V gene (reference sequence). CDR3 in amino acids: CSAATSGDEQFF. CDR3 DNA sequence: TGCAGTGCCGCGACCAGCGGCGATGAGCAGTTCTTC.

This chain uses TRBV12-3 or TRBV12-4 with TRBJ1-5; D is undetermined. Between the trimmed V and J ends, which lost 5 bases and 6 bases, there was a span of 8 bases. The CDR3 is 12 amino acids. CDR3 nucleotide sequence: TGTGCCAGCAGTGTAGGACGTCAGCCCCAGCATTTT. Protein product: CASSVGRQPQHF.

J is TRBJ1-2 and V is TRBV7-9, with TRBD1 matching over 11 bases. The J segment lost 5 bases and the V segment lost 5 bases, leaving 10 bases of the junction unmatched. This CDR3 has 16 residues. Germline V gives CDR1 SEHNR, CDR2 FQNEAQ (reference sequence). The CDR3 protein is CASSVGQGAPGYGYTF. Here the CDR3 DNA reads TGTGCCAGCAGCGTCGGACAGGGGGCCCCAGGGTATGGCTACACCTTC.

The chain is built from TRBV27 and TRBJ1-2; D remains ambiguous. V shed 8 bases and J shed 8 bases, with 15 bases lying between them. The CDR3 runs 12 residues. From germline, CDR1 is MNHEY and CDR2 SMNVEV (reference sequence). DNA of the CDR3: TGTGCCAGCCGAGTCGAGGGAGGGGGCTACACCTTC. As protein: CASRVEGGGYTF.

The V and J genes are TRBV27 and TRBJ2-5; 8 nucleotides match TRBD1. The assigned J gene may be wrong: the sequence end matches TRBJ2-7 better. The CDR3 is 13 residues long. The V gene's germline CDR1 is MNHEY and CDR2 SMNVEV (reference sequence). The CDR3 bases are TGTGCCAGCAGTGGGGACAGGAAGTACGAGCAGTACTTC. It specifies CASSGDRKYEQYF.

This clonotype was observed many times. The rearrangement joins TRBV20-1 to TRBJ2-7; D remains ambiguous. The V gene's germline CDR1 is DFQATT and CDR2 SNEGSKA (reference sequence). V lost 1 base, J lost 0 bases, and 7 bases lay in between. The CDR3 is made up of 13 amino acids. The CDR3 DNA reads as TGCAGTGCTAGAGGGACCGACTCCTACGAGCAGTACTTC. This sequence encodes CSARGTDSYEQYF.

This clonotype was observed a handful of times. The genes are TRBV20-1 and TRBJ2-7; unclear D gene. The germline V and J ends were trimmed by 0 bases and 5 bases, with 5 bases remaining between them. CDR1 DFQATT and CDR2 SNEGSKA come from the germline V gene (reference sequence). This CDR3 has 11 residues. For the CDR3, the DNA is TGCAGTGCTAGAGAGGGGAACGAGCAGTACTTC. Its protein product is CSAREGNEQYF.

The chain is built from TRBV6-1 and TRBJ2-7, with 13 bases matching TRBD2. Trimming took 5 bases from V and 0 from J; bases not matched to a gene: 7. This CDR3 has 17 amino acids. The germline CDR1 and CDR2 sequences are MNHNS and SASEGT. The CDR3 spells CASSPGTSGTVSYEQYF. The CDR3 DNA reads TGTGCCAGCAGTCCGGGGACTAGCGGGACCGTCTCCTACGAGCAGTACTTC.

V usage is TRBV28 and J usage is TRBJ1-5, with no clear D. Germline values: CDR1 MDHEN, CDR2 SYDVKM. V lost 8 bases to trimming and J lost 9 bases, with 8 bases between them. This CDR3 has 10 amino acids. The CDR3 region is CASGGSPQHF. The DNA of the CDR3 is TGTGCCAGCGGAGGATCGCCCCAGCATTTT.

This clonotype has only a few counts. V is TRBV15 and J is TRBJ1-2; tentatively, D is TRBD1 (6 bases). The V end lost 5 bases, the J end lost 4 bases, and 14 bases lay between the germline ends. This CDR3 has 14 residues. Germline V CDR1 and CDR2: LNHNV, YYDKDF (reference sequence). CDR3 region: CATSGPGQIYGYTF. The CDR3 DNA reads TGTGCCACCAGCGGACCCGGACAGATCTATGGCTACACCTTC.

This clonotype was observed a handful of times. The chain joins TRBV5-1 to TRBJ2-7; 8 nucleotides align to TRBD2. V trimming: 2 bases; J trimming: 2 bases; junction bases outside the gene matches: 12. Per germline, CDR1 SGHRS and CDR2 YFSETQ. This CDR3 spans 17 amino acids. CDR3 in amino acids: CASSFSKLAGVPYEQYF. CDR3 DNA: TGCGCCAGCAGCTTTTCTAAGCTAGCGGGCGTTCCCTACGAGCAGTACTTC.

The chain is built from TRBV11-2 and TRBJ2-5; the D is unclear. Trimming took 5 bases from V and 7 from J, leaving 14 bases between them. The CDR3 has 13 amino acids. Per the germline V gene, CDR1 is SGHAT and CDR2 is FQNNGV. CDR3 nucleotides: TGTGCCAGCAGCGCCCCACTACTTGGGACCCAGTACTTC. Residues: CASSAPLLGTQYF.

This clonotype was seen a few times. The chain couples TRBV10-3 to TRBJ2-1; D is perhaps TRBD2 (5 bases). The CDR3 runs 13 residues. Germline-derived CDR1 and CDR2 are ENHRY and SYGVKD. Trimming cost V 0 bases and J 9 bases, with 9 bases left between them. This CDR3 is CAISESRAGEQFF. CDR3 coding DNA: TGTGCCATCAGTGAGTCGAGGGCGGGTGAGCAGTTCTTC.

This clonotype occurred a few times. This chain links TRBV12-3 or TRBV12-4 with TRBJ1-2; D is ambiguous. Trimming removed 8 bases at V and 6 bases at J, with 16 bases between. The CDR3 is 13 residues long. The CDR3 DNA reads TGTGCCAGCGGCCTCTCTGGGGTGCATGGCTACACCTTC. It is translated as CASGLSGVHGYTF.

The chain recombines TRBV9 with TRBJ2-5; a possible D gene is TRBD1 (5 bases). The ends were cut back, 0 bases at V and 5 bases at J, with 11 bases in the middle. The CDR3 is 14 amino acids. Germline V lookup: CDR1 SGDLS, CDR2 YYNGEE. In DNA, the CDR3 is TGTGCCAGCAGCGTAGAGGGGAATTATGAGACCCAGTACTTC. Its protein is CASSVEGNYETQYF.

The chain joins TRBV2 to TRBJ2-3; 12 bases line up with TRBD2. The CDR3 covers 16 residues. Germline V gene sequence: CDR1 SNHLY, CDR2 FYNNEI. The trim removed 6 bases at V and 3 bases at J, leaving 7 bases unmatched. For the CDR3, the DNA is TGTGCCAGCAGAAATCTAGCGGGGGGGCCAACAGATACGCAGTATTTT. It translates to CASRNLAGGPTDTQYF.

J is TRBJ2-5 and V is TRBV2; D unclear. V gave up 3 bases and J gave up 13 bases, with 15 bases separating them. The CDR3 covers 12 residues. Germline-derived CDR1 and CDR2 are SNHLY and FYNNEI. CDR3 DNA: TGTGCCAGCAGTGACGAAGGGCTCGAGGTGTACTTC. Its protein is CASSDEGLEVYF.